This passage covers 3 T cell receptor beta chains from one sample sequenced in a study of response to subunit inactivated influenza vaccine. MiXCR, applied by TCRdb to the RT-PCR reads, yields one record per CDR3 protein. The top ten clones hold about an eighth of a sample with about 480,000 distinct CDR3 sequences, approximately 11% of them seen once. The material sequenced was PBMCs from blood, taken roughly 6 weeks after vaccination. All receptors come from a man aged 45-65 years who received an inactivated influenza vaccine.

The chain employs TRBV2 and TRBJ2-1; D is uncertain. Trimming removed 8 bases at V and 8 bases at J, with 10 bases between. Germline CDR1 and CDR2: SNHLY and FYNNEI. CDR3 size: 11 residues. The CDR3: CASCSKYEQFF. Here the CDR3 DNA reads TGTGCCAGCTGTAGCAAGTATGAGCAGTTCTTC.

The J gene is TRBJ1-5, the V gene TRBV12-3 or TRBV12-4; 11 bases align to TRBD1. The CDR3 sequence is 14 residues long. V lost 6 bases and J lost 6; bases outside the gene matches: 4. The CDR3 reads CASSQGQGVQPQHF. CDR3 nucleotides: TGTGCCAGCAGCCAGGGACAGGGGGTTCAGCCCCAGCATTTT.

This clonotype was found a few times. V and J are TRBV6-2 or TRBV6-3 and TRBJ2-6; the match to TRBD1 covers 8 bases. In germline, CDR1 is MNHEY, CDR2 SVGEGT. Germline trimming cut 6 bases from V and 2 bases from J; bases unmatched to any gene: 9. This CDR3 is built from 17 residues. CDR3 amino acids: CASSIGQGYTGANVLTF. CDR3 in DNA: TGTGCCAGCAGCATCGGACAGGGATATACTGGGGCCAACGTCCTGACTTTC.